This T cell receptor beta chain was obtained from a study of T cell responses to AZD1222 COVID-19 vaccine. About the research overall: Pooled together were second doses at about 4 or about 12 weeks.

Regarding the study as a whole: Baseline serology detected seropositivity in only six AZD1222 recipients. CD4 TCRs associated with vaccination spanned spike, dominating at 160-218 and 743-854. A mostly white British donor set with more females was recruited, and clonal diversity was possibly underestimated.

There are 14 residues in the CDR3. V shed 5 bases, J shed 10 bases, and the junction held 7 bases outside the gene matches. CDR1 is MNHEY and CDR2 is SVGAGI in the germline V gene. The table came from immunoSEQ multiplex PCR; TCRdb's copy has only in-frame clones and leaves some out. The sample records some 80,000 clones, 85% to 90% being singletons. A word on this clone: The antigen is not known.

The chain joins TRBV6-5 to TRBJ1-4; 10 bases fit TRBD1. The clonotype originates from an adult in good health. Sequencing used peripheral blood, obtained on day 0 of AZD1222 vaccination. The CDR3 coding sequence is TGTGCCAGCAGTCCGACAGGGGGCCGAGGAAAACTGTTTTTT. Translation: CASSPTGGRGKLFF.